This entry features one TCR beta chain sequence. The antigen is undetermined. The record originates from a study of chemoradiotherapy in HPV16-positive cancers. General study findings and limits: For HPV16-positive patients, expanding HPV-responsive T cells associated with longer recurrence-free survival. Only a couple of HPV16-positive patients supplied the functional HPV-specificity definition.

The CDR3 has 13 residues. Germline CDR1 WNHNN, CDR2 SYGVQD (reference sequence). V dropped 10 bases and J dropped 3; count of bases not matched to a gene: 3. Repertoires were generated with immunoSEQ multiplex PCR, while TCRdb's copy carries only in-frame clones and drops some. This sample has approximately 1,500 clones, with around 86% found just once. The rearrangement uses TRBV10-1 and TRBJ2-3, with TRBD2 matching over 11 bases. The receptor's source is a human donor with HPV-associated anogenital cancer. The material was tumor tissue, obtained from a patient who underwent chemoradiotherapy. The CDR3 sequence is CATRLAGTDTQYF. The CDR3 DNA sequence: TGCGCCACGCGACTAGCGGGGACAGATACGCAGTATTTT.